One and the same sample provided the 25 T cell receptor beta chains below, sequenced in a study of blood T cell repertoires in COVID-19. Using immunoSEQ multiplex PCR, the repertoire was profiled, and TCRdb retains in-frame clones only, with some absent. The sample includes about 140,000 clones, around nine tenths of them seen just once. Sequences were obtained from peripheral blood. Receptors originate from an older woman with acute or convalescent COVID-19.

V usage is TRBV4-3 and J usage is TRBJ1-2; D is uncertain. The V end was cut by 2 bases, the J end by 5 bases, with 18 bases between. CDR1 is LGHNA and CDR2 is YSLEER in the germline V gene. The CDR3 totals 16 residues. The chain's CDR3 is CASSQTPPERPYGYTF. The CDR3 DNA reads TGCGCCAGCAGCCAAACACCTCCGGAGCGGCCTTATGGCTACACCTTC.

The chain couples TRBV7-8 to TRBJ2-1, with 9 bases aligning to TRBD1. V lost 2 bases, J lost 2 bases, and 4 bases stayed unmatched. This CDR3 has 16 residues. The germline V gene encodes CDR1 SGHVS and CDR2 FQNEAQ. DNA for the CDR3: TGTGCCAGCAGCTTAAGGGACAGGGTGGCCTACAATGAGCAGTTCTTC. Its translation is CASSLRDRVAYNEQFF.

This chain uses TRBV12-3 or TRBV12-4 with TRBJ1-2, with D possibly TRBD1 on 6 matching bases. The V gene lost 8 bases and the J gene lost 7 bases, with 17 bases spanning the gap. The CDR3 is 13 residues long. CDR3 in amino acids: CASRDRPGSGYTF. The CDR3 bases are TGTGCCAGCCGTGACAGGCCCGGTAGTGGCTACACCTTC.

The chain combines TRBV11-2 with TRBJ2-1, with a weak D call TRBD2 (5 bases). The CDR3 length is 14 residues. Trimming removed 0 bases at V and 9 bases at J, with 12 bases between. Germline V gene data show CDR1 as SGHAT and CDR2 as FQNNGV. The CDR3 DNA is TGTGCCAGCAGCTTAGAACCCGGGGTGTTTGAGCAGTTCTTC. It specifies CASSLEPGVFEQFF.

CDR3 DNA: TGTGCCAGCCGAAGGGGCACCTATAATTCACCCCTCCACTTT. Translated: CASRRGTYNSPLHF. The chain carries TRBV2 and TRBJ1-6, with D perhaps matching TRBD1 (5 bases). The CDR3 loop spans 14 amino acids. CDR1 and CDR2 (germline): SNHLY, FYNNEI. V was pared by 8 bases and J by 2 bases, with 10 bases between.

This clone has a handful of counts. This CDR3 is CASSYLQGSSGNTIYF. The CDR3 DNA sequence: TGTGCCAGCAGTTACTTACAGGGGAGCTCTGGAAACACCATATATTTT. The V gene is TRBV6-5, the J gene TRBJ1-3, with 7 positions matching TRBD1. V lost 1 base to trimming and J lost 0 bases; unmatched junction nucleotides: 3. CDR1 is MNHEY and CDR2 is SVGAGI in the germline V gene. This CDR3 comprises 16 residues.

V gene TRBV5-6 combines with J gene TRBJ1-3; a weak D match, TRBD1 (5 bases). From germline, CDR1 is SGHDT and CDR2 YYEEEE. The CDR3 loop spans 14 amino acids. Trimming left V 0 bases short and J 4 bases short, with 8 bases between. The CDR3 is CASSLGPGGNTIYF. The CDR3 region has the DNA TGTGCCAGCAGCTTGGGTCCAGGGGGAAACACCATATATTTT. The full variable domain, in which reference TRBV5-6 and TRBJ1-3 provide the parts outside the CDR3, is DAGVTQSPTHLIKTRGQQVTLRCSPKSGHDTVSWYQQALGQGPQFIFQYYEEEERQRGNFPDRFSGHQFPNYSSELNVNALLLGDSALYLCASSLGPGGNTIYFGEGSWLTVV.

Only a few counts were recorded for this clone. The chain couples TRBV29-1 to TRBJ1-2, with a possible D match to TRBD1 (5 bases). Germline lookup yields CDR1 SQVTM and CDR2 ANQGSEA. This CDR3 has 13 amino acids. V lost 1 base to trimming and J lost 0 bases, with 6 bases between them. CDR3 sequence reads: CSVEGTTNYGYTF. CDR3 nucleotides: TGCAGCGTTGAAGGGACAACTAACTATGGCTACACCTTC.

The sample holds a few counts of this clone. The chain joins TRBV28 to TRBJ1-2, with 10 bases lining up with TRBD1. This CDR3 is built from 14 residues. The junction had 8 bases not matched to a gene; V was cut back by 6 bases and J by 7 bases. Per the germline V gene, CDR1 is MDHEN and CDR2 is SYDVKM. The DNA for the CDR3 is TGTGCCAGCAGGGAGACAGGGGGCCCTTTTGGCTACACCTTC. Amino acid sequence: CASRETGGPFGYTF.

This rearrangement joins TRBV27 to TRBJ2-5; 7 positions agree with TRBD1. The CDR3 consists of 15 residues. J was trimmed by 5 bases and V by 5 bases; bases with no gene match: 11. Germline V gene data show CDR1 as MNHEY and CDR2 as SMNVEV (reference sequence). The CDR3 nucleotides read TGTGCCAGCAGTCCGCGACAGGGCCCGGGGGAGACCCAGTACTTC. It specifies CASSPRQGPGETQYF.

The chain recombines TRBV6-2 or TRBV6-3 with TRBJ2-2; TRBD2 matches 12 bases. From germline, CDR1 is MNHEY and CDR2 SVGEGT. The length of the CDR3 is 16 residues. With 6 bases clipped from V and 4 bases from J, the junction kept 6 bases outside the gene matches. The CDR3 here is CASSDGLAGITGELFF. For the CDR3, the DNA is TGTGCCAGCAGCGACGGACTAGCGGGGATCACCGGGGAGCTGTTTTTT.

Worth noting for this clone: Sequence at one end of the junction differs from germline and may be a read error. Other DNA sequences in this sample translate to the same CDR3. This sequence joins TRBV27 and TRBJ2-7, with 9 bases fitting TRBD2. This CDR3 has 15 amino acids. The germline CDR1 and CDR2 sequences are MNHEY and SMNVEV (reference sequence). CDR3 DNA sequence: TGTGCCAGCAGTCCAACGGGACTAGCAACCTACGAGCAGTATTTC. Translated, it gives CASSPTGLATYEQYF.

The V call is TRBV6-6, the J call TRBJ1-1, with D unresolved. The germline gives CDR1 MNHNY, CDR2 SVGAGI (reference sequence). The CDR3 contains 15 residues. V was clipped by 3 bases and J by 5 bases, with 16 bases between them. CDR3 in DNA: TGTGCCAGCAGTTATCTCTTCCACGGGAGTACTGAAGCTTTCTTT. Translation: CASSYLFHGSTEAFF.

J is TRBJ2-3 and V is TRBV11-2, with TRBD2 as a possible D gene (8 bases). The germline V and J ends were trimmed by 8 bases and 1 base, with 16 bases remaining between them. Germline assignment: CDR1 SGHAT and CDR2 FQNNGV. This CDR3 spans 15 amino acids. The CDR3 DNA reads TGTGCCAGCCGAAGGGGGCGGGGGGGCACAGATACGCAGTATTTT. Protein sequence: CASRRGRGGTDTQYF.

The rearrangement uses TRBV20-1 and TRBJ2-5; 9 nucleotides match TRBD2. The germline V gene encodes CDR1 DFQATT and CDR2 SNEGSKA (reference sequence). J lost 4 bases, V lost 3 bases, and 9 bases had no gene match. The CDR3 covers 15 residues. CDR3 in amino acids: CSASRPAGGTETQYF. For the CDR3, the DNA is TGCAGTGCTAGTAGGCCAGCGGGGGGCACAGAGACCCAGTACTTC.

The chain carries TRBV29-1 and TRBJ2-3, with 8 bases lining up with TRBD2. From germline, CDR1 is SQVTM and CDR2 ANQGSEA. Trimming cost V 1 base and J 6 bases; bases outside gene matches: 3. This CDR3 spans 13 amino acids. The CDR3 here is CSVEAQRGDTQYF. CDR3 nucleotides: TGCAGCGTTGAAGCCCAGCGGGGGGATACGCAGTATTTT.

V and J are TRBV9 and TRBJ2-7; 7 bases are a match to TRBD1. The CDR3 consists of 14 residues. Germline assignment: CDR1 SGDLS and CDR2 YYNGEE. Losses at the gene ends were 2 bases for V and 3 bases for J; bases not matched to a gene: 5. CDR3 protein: CASSVRDSNYEQYF. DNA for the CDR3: TGTGCCAGCAGCGTCCGGGACAGCAACTACGAGCAGTACTTC.

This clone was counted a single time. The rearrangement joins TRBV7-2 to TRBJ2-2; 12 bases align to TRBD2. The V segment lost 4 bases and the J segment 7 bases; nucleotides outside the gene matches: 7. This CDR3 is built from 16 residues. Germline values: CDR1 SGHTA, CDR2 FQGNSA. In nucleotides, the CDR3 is TGTGCCAGCAGCTCTACTAGCGGGGGGCTTGTCGGGGAGCTGTTTTTT. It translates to CASSSTSGGLVGELFF.

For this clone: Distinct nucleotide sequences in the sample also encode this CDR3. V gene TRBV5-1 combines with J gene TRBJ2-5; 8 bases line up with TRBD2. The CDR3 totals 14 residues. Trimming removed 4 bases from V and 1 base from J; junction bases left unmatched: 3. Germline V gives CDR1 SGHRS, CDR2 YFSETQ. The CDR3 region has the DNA TGCGCCAGCAGCCCAGGGACTAGCCAAGAGACCCAGTACTTC. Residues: CASSPGTSQETQYF.

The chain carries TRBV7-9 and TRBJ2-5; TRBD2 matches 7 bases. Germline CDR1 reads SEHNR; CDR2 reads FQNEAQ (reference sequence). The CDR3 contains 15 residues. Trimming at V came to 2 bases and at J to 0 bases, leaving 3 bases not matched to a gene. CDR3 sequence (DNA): TGTGCCAGCAGCTTACGCGGGGGTTACCAAGAGACCCAGTACTTC. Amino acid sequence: CASSLRGGYQETQYF.

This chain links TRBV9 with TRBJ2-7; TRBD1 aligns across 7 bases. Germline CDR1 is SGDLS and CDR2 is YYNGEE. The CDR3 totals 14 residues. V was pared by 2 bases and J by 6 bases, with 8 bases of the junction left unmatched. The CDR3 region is CASSVRQGTSEQYF. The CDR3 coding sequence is TGTGCCAGCAGCGTCCGACAGGGTACTAGCGAGCAGTACTTC.

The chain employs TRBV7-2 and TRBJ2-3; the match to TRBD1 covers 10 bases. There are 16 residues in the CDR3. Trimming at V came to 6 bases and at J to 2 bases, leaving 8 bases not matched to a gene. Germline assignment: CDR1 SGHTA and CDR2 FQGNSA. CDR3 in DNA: TGTGCCAGCAGAAACACCGGGACAGGGGACACAGATACGCAGTATTTT. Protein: CASRNTGTGDTDTQYF.

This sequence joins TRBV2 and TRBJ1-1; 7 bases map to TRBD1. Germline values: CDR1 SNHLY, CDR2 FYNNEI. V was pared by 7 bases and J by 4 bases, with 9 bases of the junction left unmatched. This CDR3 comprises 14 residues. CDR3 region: CASTETGLGTEAFF. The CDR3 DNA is TGTGCCAGCACGGAGACAGGGTTAGGCACTGAAGCTTTCTTT.

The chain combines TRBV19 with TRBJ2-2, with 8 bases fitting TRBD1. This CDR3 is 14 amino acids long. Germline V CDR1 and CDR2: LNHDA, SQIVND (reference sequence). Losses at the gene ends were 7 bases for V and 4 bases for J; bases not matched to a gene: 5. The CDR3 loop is CASKDRAGTGELFF. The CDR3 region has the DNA TGTGCCAGTAAGGACAGGGCGGGCACCGGGGAGCTGTTTTTT.

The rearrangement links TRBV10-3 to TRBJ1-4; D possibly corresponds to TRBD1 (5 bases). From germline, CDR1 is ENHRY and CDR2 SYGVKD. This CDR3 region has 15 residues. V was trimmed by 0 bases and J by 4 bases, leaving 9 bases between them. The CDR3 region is CAISESGAGNEKLFF. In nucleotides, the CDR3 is TGTGCCATCAGTGAGTCAGGGGCCGGTAATGAAAAACTGTTTTTT.